This section outlines one T cell receptor beta chain sequence together with its context. In this sample, this clone turned up a few times. The specificity of this receptor is unknown. The input lacks base qualities; no much larger clone sits a single base away. This entry belongs to a study of glioma-infiltrating T cells after dendritic cell vaccination (dated by TCRdb to about 2016). Some background on the complete study: The cohort comprised about 15 glioblastoma patients from Phase I and II dendritic cell vaccination trials, 9 newly diagnosed and 6 with recurrent disease. Between the early 2000s and the early 2010s, the patients were given dendritic cell vaccination pulsed with autologous tumor lysate. The vaccine consisted of monocyte-derived dendritic cells cultured less than nine days with IL-4 and GM-CSF, then pulsed overnight with autologous tumor lysate. Each patient got three intradermal injections of the dendritic cell vaccine, spaced at biweekly intervals, in the arm below the axilla. In glioblastoma patients vaccinated with dendritic cells, deep sequencing of TCR beta CDR3 regions served to measure tumor-infiltrating lymphocyte content and to compare repertoires between tumor and blood. Survival after dendritic cell vaccination was correlated with TCR sequencing metrics such as TIL content and the overlap between tumor and blood repertoires. What the work shows at the level of the full study, not this receptor alone: No direct relationship between TCR clonality and survival was found, suggesting a diverse polyclonal response may matter. After dendritic cell vaccination, a higher estimated pretreatment TIL content predicted longer time to progression and longer overall survival. The TCR overlap response model with three groups was called speculative and said to need prospective validation. The cohort was small and heterogeneous, with few patients having full blood and tumor sets and even fewer initial-recurrent tumor pairs.

TCRB CDR3 regions were amplified from roughly 1.8 ug genomic DNA, or all available DNA if less, using the immunoSEQ assay. The multiplex PCR relied on 60 forward primers for TCR V beta segments and 13 reverse primers for J beta segments. To estimate the number of reads per starting template, synthetic control templates were added to each sample at limiting dilution. Sequencing produced 87 bp reads on the Illumina HiSeq System. In the authors' own workflow: To remove PCR and sequencing errors, closely related sequences were merged with a nearest neighbor algorithm. TCR overlap was defined as the percentage of unique tumor TCR beta sequences that were also present in the same patient's peripheral blood. TCRdb carries this immuneACCESS record with in-frame sequences only. Its versions omit some clonotypes, under half of them owing to an unresolved V gene in the studies checked, with the rest unexplained. From that table come the V and J calls and clone size; the DNA was used to work out D and trimming. Counted in this sample were approximately 85,000 clones; 85% of them appeared once. Jointly, the top ten make up around 8.5% of the sample.

Interpreted using the paper, the time point label stands for: after dendritic cell vaccination, including at tumor progression/relapse. Selection of patients required sufficient residual fresh-frozen tumor tissue and over two years of available survival data. Molecular status otherwise varied across the glioblastoma patients, but none of them carried an isocitrate dehydrogenase mutation. PBMC were collected before vaccination, two weeks after the third vaccination, and at tumor progression when it occurred. The Qiagen DNeasy Blood extraction Kit was used to extract genomic DNA. The trim is 4 bases for V and 0 bases for J, with a gap of 9 bases between the germline ends. The cysteine opens and the phenylalanine closes a CDR3 of 14 amino acids. Only the CDR3 portion is preserved as DNA: 42 bases, with reading frame beginning at the first base. CDR1 and CDR2 are drawn from the germline V gene: ENHRY, SYGVKD.

The sequencing here drew on blood, taken after dendritic cell vaccination. The sequence came from a human donor with glioblastoma. The V gene is TRBV10-3 and the J gene is TRBJ1-2; matching of 6 bases hints at TRBD1 as the D gene. In nucleotides, the sequence is TGTGCCATCAGTGGGACAGTCACTAACTATGGCTACACCTTC. This gives the protein CAISGTVTNYGYTF.